These 7 T cell receptor beta chains were all obtained from the same sample, sequenced in a study of PD-1 blockade in mismatch repair-deficient tumors. The assay was immunoSEQ multiplex PCR, and TCRdb's table has in-frame clones only and misses some. The sample lists 20,000 to 25,000 clones, 84% occurring once. Sequencing was performed on peripheral blood, taken 2 weeks after starting pembrolizumab. These receptors all stem from an adult with mismatch repair-deficient cancer.

J is TRBJ2-6 and V is TRBV18, with D unresolved. CDR3 length: 13 amino acids. Trimming took 0 bases from V and 4 from J, leaving 1 base between them. Germline CDR1 and CDR2: KGHSH and LQKENI. The CDR3 loop reads CASSPPGANVLTF. The CDR3 DNA is TGTGCCAGCTCACCACCCGGGGCCAACGTCCTGACTTTC.

The genes are TRBV10-3 and TRBJ2-2; D gene ambiguous. The CDR3 sequence is 12 residues long. Between the trimmed V and J ends, which lost 5 bases and 6 bases, there was a span of 7 bases. Germline V gene data show CDR1 as ENHRY and CDR2 as SYGVKD. The CDR3 loop reads CAISSGAGELFF. The CDR3 nucleotides are TGTGCCATCAGTTCAGGCGCCGGGGAGCTGTTTTTT.

In this sample, this clone turned up once. The chain joins TRBV7-9 to TRBJ2-4; D is undetermined. CDR1 is SEHNR and CDR2 is FQNEAQ in the germline V gene (reference sequence). CDR3 length: 16 residues. V was trimmed by 5 bases and J by 0 bases, leaving 14 bases between them. CDR3 nucleotide sequence: TGTGCCAGCAGCCCAGTGCGAACGGTAGCCAAAAACATTCAGTACTTC. Its protein is CASSPVRTVAKNIQYF.

This chain connects TRBV27 to TRBJ1-2; a possible D gene is TRBD1 (6 bases). The CDR3 covers 15 residues. Germline CDR1 is MNHEY and CDR2 is SMNVEV (reference sequence). V gave up 3 bases and J gave up 10 bases, with 21 bases separating them. CDR3 nucleotides: TGTGCCAGCAGTTTCGCCCCAGGGGCAGGGGAGGACTACACCTTC. Its protein product is CASSFAPGAGEDYTF.

This clone is a singleton in its sample. V and J are TRBV7-6 and TRBJ1-2, with D perhaps matching TRBD1 (6 bases). The CDR3 is made up of 14 amino acids. Looked up from germline, CDR1 is SGHVS and CDR2 is FNYEAQ. Trimming took 5 bases from V and 4 from J, leaving 14 bases between them. CDR3 DNA sequence: TGTGCCAGCAGCCCACAGGGAATTCGCTATGGCTACACCTTC. It is translated as CASSPQGIRYGYTF.

The chain joins TRBV7-9 to TRBJ1-2; TRBD1 might be the D (5 bases). V lost 4 bases to trimming and J lost 10 bases, with 22 bases between them. Germline V gene data show CDR1 as SEHNR and CDR2 as FQNEAQ (reference sequence). The CDR3 sequence is 15 residues long. CDR3 sequence: CASSSLGGAVGDYTF. DNA of the CDR3: TGTGCCAGCAGCTCCTTGGGAGGGGCGGTCGGAGACTACACCTTC.

The rearrangement joins TRBV5-1 to TRBJ2-7; D perhaps matches TRBD2 (6 bases). This CDR3 is built from 17 residues. Germline CDR1 reads SGHRS; CDR2 reads YFSETQ. V was shortened by 2 bases and J by 2 bases, with 20 bases between the two germline ends. CDR3: CASSLRSRDSPTYEQYF. CDR3 bases: TGCGCCAGCAGCTTACGAAGCCGGGACTCGCCTACCTACGAGCAGTACTTC.